This is a list of T cell receptor beta chains from one sample in a study of shared clonotypes between healthy human individuals. Here immunoSEQ multiplex PCR was the method, and the copy in TCRdb shows in-frame clones only, minus some. The sample lists about 990,000 clones, approximately 80% occurring once. What was sequenced was memory CD4+ T cells from PBMCs. The receptors were sampled from a man aged 18 to 29 in good health. Some clones in this sample may be carry-over from other donors' samples. The CDR3 runs from the conserved cysteine through the conserved F or W. A D gene is named only where the DNA matches it firmly. The size entry is marked missing in some rows and otherwise reads once, few, many or a size class.

CDR3aa	CDR3nt	d_gene	j_gene	abundance	v_gene	len
CASSSLSPTGRGGYEQYF	TGTGCCAGCAGTTCCCTTTCCCCGACAGGCCGAGGGGGATACGAGCAGTACTTC	NA	TRBJ2-7	NA	TRBV28	18
CASSPGTHFGGNTIYF	TGCGCCAGCAGCCCTGGCACACATTTCGGGGGAAACACCATATATTTT	NA	TRBJ1-3	NA	TRBV4-3	16
CASSPPNLGYGYTF	TGTGCCAGCAGCCCCCCCAATCTTGGGTATGGCTACACCTTC	NA	TRBJ1-2	NA	TRBV9	14
CASSGSPQRRADTQYF	TGTGCCAGCAGTGGTTCGCCCCAGAGGCGGGCAGATACGCAGTATTTT	NA	TRBJ2-3	NA	TRBV2	16
CASNAEETQYF	TGTGCCAGCAACGCAGAAGAGACCCAGTACTTC	NA	TRBJ2-5	NA	TRBV28	11
CASSPGGTNRGNTEAFF	TGTGCCAGCAGTCCAGGGGGGACAAATAGGGGGAACACTGAAGCTTTCTTT	TRBD1	TRBJ1-1	once	TRBV28	17
CASSLGRGSPMNTEAFF	TGTGCCAGCAGCTTAGGCAGGGGGAGCCCCATGAACACTGAAGCTTTCTTT	TRBD1	TRBJ1-1	NA	TRBV11-3	17
CASSFGLANPTDTQYF	TGTGCCAGCAGCTTCGGACTAGCAAATCCCACAGATACGCAGTATTTT	TRBD2	TRBJ2-3	NA	TRBV5-4	16
CASSLVVRNYEQYF	TGCGCCAGCAGCTTGGTGGTCCGCAACTACGAGCAGTACTTC	NA	TRBJ2-7	once	TRBV5-1	14
CASSRGQLMNTEAFF	TGTGCCAGCAGTCGGGGGCAGCTCATGAACACTGAAGCTTTCTTT	NA	TRBJ1-1	NA	TRBV27	15
CASSEGRASGEQYF	TGCGCCAGCAGTGAAGGGAGGGCCTCCGGAGAGCAGTACTTC	TRBD2	TRBJ2-7	NA	TRBV10-1	14
CASSLDRQTLRLSYEQYF	TGTGCCAGCAGCTTAGATCGGCAGACCCTTAGATTATCCTACGAGCAGTACTTC	NA	TRBJ2-7	NA	TRBV7-9	18
CASSREPHHNEQFF	TGTGCCAGCAGCCGGGAACCCCATCACAATGAGCAGTTCTTC	NA	TRBJ2-1	NA	TRBV9	14
CASSSGTGKETQYF	TGCGCCAGCAGCTCCGGGACAGGGAAAGAGACCCAGTACTTC	TRBD1	TRBJ2-5	once	TRBV5-1	14
CASSRTSGASNTGELFF	TGTGCCAGCAGCCGGACTAGCGGGGCCTCGAACACCGGGGAGCTGTTTTTT	TRBD2	TRBJ2-2	NA	TRBV7-9	17
CASSVGLAGVADTQYF	TGTGCCAGCAGCGTAGGTTTAGCGGGAGTCGCAGATACGCAGTATTTT	TRBD2	TRBJ2-3	NA	TRBV9	16
CASAGGSETQYF	TGTGCTAGTGCCGGGGGGAGTGAGACCCAGTACTTC	TRBD2	TRBJ2-5	NA	TRBV12-5	12
CARTGGGKPYEQYF	TGTGCCAGGACCGGAGGGGGTAAGCCCTACGAGCAGTACTTC	NA	TRBJ2-7	NA	TRBV6-1	14
CASSLVGVEDTQYF	TGCGCCAGCAGCTTGGTAGGGGTTGAAGATACGCAGTATTTT	NA	TRBJ2-3	NA	TRBV5-1	14
CASSAPGQGAYEQYF	TGTGCCAGCAGCGCACCGGGACAGGGGGCCTACGAGCAGTACTTC	TRBD1	TRBJ2-7	many	TRBV9	15
CASSGTSGAYEQYF	TGTGCCAGCTCAGGGACTAGCGGAGCCTACGAGCAGTACTTC	TRBD2	TRBJ2-7	NA	TRBV18	14
CASSEGQKRGAEAFF	TGTGCCAGCAGCGAGGGACAGAAGAGGGGCGCTGAAGCTTTCTTT	TRBD1	TRBJ1-1	NA	TRBV7-7	15
CASRADRKREFTTGELFF	TGTGCCAGCAGGGCTGACAGGAAGCGGGAGTTTACCACCGGGGAGCTGTTTTTT	TRBD2	TRBJ2-2	NA	TRBV28	18
CASSESGRDGYTF	TGTGCCAGCAGTGAATCCGGGCGAGATGGCTACACCTTC	NA	TRBJ1-2	once	TRBV25-1	13
CASSLWGAATEAFF	TGTGCCAGCAGCTTGTGGGGGGCGGCCACTGAAGCTTTCTTT	NA	TRBJ1-1	NA	TRBV5-6	14
CASNFESGGGSPLHF	TGTGCCAGCAATTTTGAGTCAGGGGGTGGATCACCCCTCCACTTT	TRBD1	TRBJ1-6	NA	TRBV2	15
CAWNLRRITDTQYF	TGTGCCTGGAATCTCAGGAGAATCACAGATACGCAGTATTTT	NA	TRBJ2-3	NA	TRBV30	14
CASSRGQGFTEAFF	TGTGCCAGCAGCCGAGGACAGGGGTTCACTGAAGCTTTCTTT	TRBD1	TRBJ1-1	NA	TRBV7-9	14
CATSSYLARGPQETQYF	TGTGCCACCAGCAGTTATCTAGCGAGAGGCCCACAAGAGACCCAGTACTTC	NA	TRBJ2-5	few	TRBV15	17
CASGGFMNTEAFF	TGTGCCAGCGGGGGTTTCATGAACACTGAAGCTTTCTTT	NA	TRBJ1-1	NA	TRBV28	13
CASRPGGPYEQYF	TGTGCCAGCCGCCCGGGCGGTCCCTACGAGCAGTACTTC	NA	TRBJ2-7	NA	TRBV6-1	13
CASSVDVPDTQYF	TGTGCCAGCAGCGTAGACGTCCCAGATACGCAGTATTTT	NA	TRBJ2-3	NA	TRBV9	13
CASSPRASTDTQYF	TGTGCCAGCTCACCAAGGGCTAGCACAGATACGCAGTATTTT	NA	TRBJ2-3	NA	TRBV18	14
CASRVGARNIQYF	TGTGCCAGCAGAGTGGGAGCTAGAAACATTCAGTACTTC	NA	TRBJ2-4	NA	TRBV28	13
CASSTTRQTGCTF	TGTGCCAGTAGTACAACTCGACAGACGGGGTGCACCTTC	NA	TRBJ1-2	NA	TRBV19	13
CASGRTGRAFF	TGTGCCAGCGGTCGGACAGGGAGAGCTTTCTTT	TRBD1	TRBJ1-1	NA	TRBV28	11
CASSSQGGYTF	TGTGCCAGCAGCTCCCAGGGCGGCTACACCTTC	NA	TRBJ1-2	NA	TRBV6-6	11
CASSSIYTGEQYF	TGTGCCAGCAGCTCTATCTATACGGGAGAGCAGTACTTC	NA	TRBJ2-7	NA	TRBV9	13
CATGREAPYNEQFF	TGTGCCACCGGGCGGGAGGCCCCTTACAATGAGCAGTTCTTC	TRBD2	TRBJ2-1	NA	TRBV15	14
CASSQDTGFYGYTF	TGCGCCAGCAGCCAAGATACGGGGTTCTATGGCTACACCTTC	NA	TRBJ1-2	many	TRBV4-3	14
CASSFRTGDTDTQYF	TGTGCCAGCAGCTTTCGGACAGGAGACACAGATACGCAGTATTTT	TRBD1	TRBJ2-3	NA	TRBV7-9	15
CASSNRGRENTIYF	TGTGCCAGCAGTAACAGGGGGCGCGAAAACACCATATATTTT	TRBD1	TRBJ1-3	NA	TRBV28	14
CASSTGYNEKLFF	TGTGCCAGCAGCACTGGATACAATGAAAAACTGTTTTTT	NA	TRBJ1-4	NA	TRBV5-6	13
CASSPQVGRGAGNTIYF	TGTGCCAGCAGCCCCCAGGTCGGGAGGGGGGCTGGAAACACCATATATTTT	NA	TRBJ1-3	NA	TRBV9	17
CASSFPEGTGVYGYTF	TGTGCCAGCAGTTTCCCCGAGGGGACAGGCGTCTATGGCTACACCTTC	TRBD1	TRBJ1-2	NA	TRBV28	16
CASSFVGGGQPQHF	TGTGCCAGCAGTTTTGTGGGAGGGGGTCAGCCCCAGCATTTT	NA	TRBJ1-5	NA	TRBV6-5	14
CASSRPSGLAGGSNEQFF	TGTGCCAGCAGCCGCCCCAGCGGACTAGCGGGAGGAAGTAATGAGCAGTTCTTC	TRBD2	TRBJ2-1	few	TRBV7-6	18
CASSLGQEPQHF	TGTGCCAGCAGCTTAGGACAGGAGCCCCAGCATTTT	TRBD1	TRBJ1-5	NA	TRBV5-4	12
CASSLLGQSLAKNIQYF	TGCGCCAGCAGCCTGCTGGGACAGAGCCTAGCCAAAAACATTCAGTACTTC	TRBD1	TRBJ2-4	NA	TRBV5-1	17
CASSAGSTETGELFF	TGTGCCAGCAGCGCGGGCTCCACGGAAACCGGGGAGCTGTTTTTT	NA	TRBJ2-2	NA	TRBV7-2	15
CASSSFGGFLDEQYF	TGCGCCAGCAGCTCTTTCGGGGGGTTCCTCGACGAGCAGTACTTC	TRBD2	TRBJ2-7	NA	TRBV5-1	15
CASRRQGAAYGYTF	TGTGCCAGCAGGCGACAGGGGGCGGCCTATGGCTACACCTTC	TRBD1	TRBJ1-2	NA	TRBV28	14
CATRGPFNQPQHF	TGTGCCACCAGGGGACCCTTTAATCAGCCCCAGCATTTT	NA	TRBJ1-5	few	TRBV2	13
CATSSRGLAGYEQYF	TGTGCCACCAGCAGTCGGGGACTAGCGGGTTACGAGCAGTACTTC	TRBD2	TRBJ2-7	NA	TRBV15	15
CASSTADRADERGYF	TGTGCCAGCAGTACGGCGGACAGGGCAGATGAGAGAGGGTACTTC	TRBD1	TRBJ2-5	NA	TRBV28	15
CASNYQGAVSQPQHF	TGTGCCAGCAACTATCAGGGTGCCGTGAGTCAGCCCCAGCATTTT	NA	TRBJ1-5	NA	TRBV27	15
CASSQDTGVTYEQYF	TGTGCCAGCAGCCAAGATACAGGGGTTACCTACGAGCAGTACTTC	TRBD1	TRBJ2-7	NA	TRBV14	15
CASSQESRGSNTGELFF	TGCGCCAGCAGCCAAGAATCCAGAGGCTCGAACACCGGGGAGCTGTTTTTT	NA	TRBJ2-2	NA	TRBV4-1	17
CASSFWGRMGQSSEKLFF	TGTGCCAGCAGTTTCTGGGGGCGCATGGGTCAATCAAGTGAAAAACTGTTTTTT	NA	TRBJ1-4	NA	TRBV28	18